The T cell receptor beta chain under discussion was sequenced for a study of response to subunit inactivated influenza vaccine. Study results and limitations: The authors offered the suggestion that each seasonal influenza vaccination recruits few new T cells.

Per the germline V gene, CDR1 is SGHTA and CDR2 is FQGNSA. This CDR3 has 14 amino acids. Trimming cost V 5 bases and J 6 bases, with 17 bases left between them. This clonotype was found a few times. Antigen specificity is unknown. Using its own MiXCR run on the RT-PCR reads, TCRdb lists one record per CDR3 protein. The sample lists 650,000 to 700,000 distinct CDR3 sequences, about a sixth occurring once. This receptor was taken from a man aged 45 to 65 who received an inactivated influenza vaccine. The gene calls are TRBV7-2 and TRBJ2-7; no definite D call. Sequenced material: PBMCs from blood, taken roughly 13 days after vaccination. The CDR3 nucleotides read TGTGCCAGCAGCAATCATAAGGCAGGCAGCGAGCAGTACTTC. It is translated as CASSNHKAGSEQYF.